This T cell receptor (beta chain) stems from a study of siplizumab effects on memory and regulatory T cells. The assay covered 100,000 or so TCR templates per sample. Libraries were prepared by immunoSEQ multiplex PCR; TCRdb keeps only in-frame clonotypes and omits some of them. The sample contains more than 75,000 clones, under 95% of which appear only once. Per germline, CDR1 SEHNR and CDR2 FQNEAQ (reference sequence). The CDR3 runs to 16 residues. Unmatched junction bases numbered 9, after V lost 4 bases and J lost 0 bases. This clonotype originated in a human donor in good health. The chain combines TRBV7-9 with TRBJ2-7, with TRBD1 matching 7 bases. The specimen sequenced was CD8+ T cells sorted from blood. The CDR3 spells CASSSTTGTASYEQYF. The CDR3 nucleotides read TGTGCCAGCAGCTCAACTACCGGGACAGCCTCCTACGAGCAGTACTTC.